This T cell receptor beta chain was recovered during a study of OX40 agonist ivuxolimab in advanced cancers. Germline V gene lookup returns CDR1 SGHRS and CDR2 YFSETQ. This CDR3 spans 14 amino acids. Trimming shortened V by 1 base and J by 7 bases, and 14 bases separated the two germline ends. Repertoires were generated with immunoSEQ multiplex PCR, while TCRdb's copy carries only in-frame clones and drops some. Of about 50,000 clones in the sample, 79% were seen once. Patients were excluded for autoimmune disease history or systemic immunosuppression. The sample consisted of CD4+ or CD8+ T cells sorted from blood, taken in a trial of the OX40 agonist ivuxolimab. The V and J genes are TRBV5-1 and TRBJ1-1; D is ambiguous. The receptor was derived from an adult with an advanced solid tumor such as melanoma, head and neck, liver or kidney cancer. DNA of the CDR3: TGCGCCAGCAGCTTGCCAATACAGACCCATGAAGCTTTCTTT. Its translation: CASSLPIQTHEAFF. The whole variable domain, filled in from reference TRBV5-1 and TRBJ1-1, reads KAGVTQTPRYLIKTRGQQVTLSCSPISGHRSVSWYQQTPGQGLQFLFEYFSETQRNKGNFPGRFSGRQFSNSRSEMNVSTLELGDSALYLCASSLPIQTHEAFFGQGTRLTVV.